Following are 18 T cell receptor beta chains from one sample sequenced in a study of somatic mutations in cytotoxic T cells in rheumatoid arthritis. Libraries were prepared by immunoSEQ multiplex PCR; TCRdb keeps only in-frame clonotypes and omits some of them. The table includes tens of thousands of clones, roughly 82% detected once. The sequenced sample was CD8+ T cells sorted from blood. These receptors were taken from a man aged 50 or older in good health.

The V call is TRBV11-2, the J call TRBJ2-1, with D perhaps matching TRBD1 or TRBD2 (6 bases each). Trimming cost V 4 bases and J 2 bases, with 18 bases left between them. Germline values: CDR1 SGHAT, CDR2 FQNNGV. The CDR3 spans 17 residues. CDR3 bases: TGTGCCAGCAGCTCGAAGGGGGACTGGGTTACCTACAATGAGCAGTTCTTC. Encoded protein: CASSSKGDWVTYNEQFF.

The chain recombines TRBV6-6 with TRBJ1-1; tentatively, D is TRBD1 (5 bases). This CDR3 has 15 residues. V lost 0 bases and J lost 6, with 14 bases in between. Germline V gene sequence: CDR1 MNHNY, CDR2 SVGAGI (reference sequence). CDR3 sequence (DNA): TGTGCCAGCAGTTACTCAGGCAGGGAGGGCGCTGAAGCTTTCTTT. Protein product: CASSYSGREGAEAFF.

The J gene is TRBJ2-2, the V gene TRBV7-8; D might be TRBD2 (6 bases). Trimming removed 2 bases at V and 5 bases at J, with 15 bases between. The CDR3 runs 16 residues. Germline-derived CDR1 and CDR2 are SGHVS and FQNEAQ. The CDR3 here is CASSLRVSGPTGELFF. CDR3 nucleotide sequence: TGTGCCAGCAGCTTACGGGTTAGCGGACCAACCGGGGAGCTGTTTTTT.

This CDR3 reads CASRTSTGSYEQYF. The DNA for the CDR3 is TGTGCCAGCAGAACCTCGACAGGTTCCTACGAGCAGTACTTC. The chain employs TRBV6-5 and TRBJ2-7, with D maybe TRBD1 (6 bases). V lost 6 bases, J lost 1 base, and 13 bases lay in between. The CDR3 is 14 residues long. Germline V gives CDR1 MNHEY, CDR2 SVGAGI.

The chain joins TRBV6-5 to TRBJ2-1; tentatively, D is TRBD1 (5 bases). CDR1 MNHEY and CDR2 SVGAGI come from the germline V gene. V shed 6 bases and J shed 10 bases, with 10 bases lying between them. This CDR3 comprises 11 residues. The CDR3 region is CASRLRTEQFF. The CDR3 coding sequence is TGTGCCAGCAGACTCAGGACAGAGCAGTTCTTC.

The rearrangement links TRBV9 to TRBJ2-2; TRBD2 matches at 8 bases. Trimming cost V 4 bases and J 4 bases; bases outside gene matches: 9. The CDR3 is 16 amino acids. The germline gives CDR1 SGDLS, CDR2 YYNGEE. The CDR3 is CASSPRGVGLTGELFF. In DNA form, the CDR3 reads TGTGCCAGCAGCCCGCGGGGGGTAGGCCTCACCGGGGAGCTGTTTTTT.

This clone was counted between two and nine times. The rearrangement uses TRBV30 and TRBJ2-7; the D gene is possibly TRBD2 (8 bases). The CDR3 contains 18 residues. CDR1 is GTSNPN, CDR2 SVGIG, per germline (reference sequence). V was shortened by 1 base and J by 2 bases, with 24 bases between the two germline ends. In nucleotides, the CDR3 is TGTGCCTGGAGTGGACTAGCGACTTCCACGGGACAGCCCTACGAGCAGTACTTC. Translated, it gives CAWSGLATSTGQPYEQYF. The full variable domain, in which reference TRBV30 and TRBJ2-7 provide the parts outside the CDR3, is SQTIHQWPATLVQPVGSPLSLECTVEGTSNPNLYWYRQAAGRGLQLLFYSVGIGQISSEVPQNLSASRPQDRQFILSSKKLLLSDSGFYLCAWSGLATSTGQPYEQYFGPGTRLTVT.

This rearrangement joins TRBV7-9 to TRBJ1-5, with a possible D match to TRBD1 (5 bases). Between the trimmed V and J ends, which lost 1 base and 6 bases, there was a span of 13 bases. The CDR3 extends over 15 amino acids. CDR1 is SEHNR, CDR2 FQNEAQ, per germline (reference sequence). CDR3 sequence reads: CASSLDGALSQPQHF. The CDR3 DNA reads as TGTGCCAGCAGCTTAGATGGGGCTCTCAGTCAGCCCCAGCATTTT.

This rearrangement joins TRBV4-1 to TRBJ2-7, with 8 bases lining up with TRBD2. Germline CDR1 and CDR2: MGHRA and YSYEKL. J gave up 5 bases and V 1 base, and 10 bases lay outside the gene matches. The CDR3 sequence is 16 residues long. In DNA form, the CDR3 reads TGCGCCAGCAGCCAAGTTCCTTCGGGAGGGCGCGACGAGCAGTACTTC. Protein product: CASSQVPSGGRDEQYF.

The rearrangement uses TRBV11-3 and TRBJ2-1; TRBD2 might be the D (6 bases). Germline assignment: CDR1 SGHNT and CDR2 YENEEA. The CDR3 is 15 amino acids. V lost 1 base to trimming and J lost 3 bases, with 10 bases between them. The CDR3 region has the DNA TGTGCCAGCAGCTTAGGGGCGGGAATCTACAATGAGCAGTTCTTC. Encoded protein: CASSLGAGIYNEQFF.

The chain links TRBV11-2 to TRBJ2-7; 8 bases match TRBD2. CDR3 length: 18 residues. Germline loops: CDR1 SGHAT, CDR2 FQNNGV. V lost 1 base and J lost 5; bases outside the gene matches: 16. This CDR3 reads CASSLVHAGRAGRNEQYF. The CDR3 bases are TGTGCCAGCAGCTTAGTGCACGCCGGGAGGGCCGGTAGGAACGAGCAGTACTTC. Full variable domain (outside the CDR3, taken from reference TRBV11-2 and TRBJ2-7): EAGVAQSPRYKIIEKRQSVAFWCNPISGHATLYWYQQILGQGPKLLIQFQNNGVVDDSQLPKDRFSAERLKGVDSTLKIQPAKLEDSAVYLCASSLVHAGRAGRNEQYFGPGTRLTVT.

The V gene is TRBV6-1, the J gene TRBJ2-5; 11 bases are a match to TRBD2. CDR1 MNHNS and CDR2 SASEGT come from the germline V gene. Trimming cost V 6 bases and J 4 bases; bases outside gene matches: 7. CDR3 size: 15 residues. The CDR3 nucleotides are TGTGCCAGCAGCCCACTAGCGGGAGATATAGAGACCCAGTACTTC. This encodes CASSPLAGDIETQYF.

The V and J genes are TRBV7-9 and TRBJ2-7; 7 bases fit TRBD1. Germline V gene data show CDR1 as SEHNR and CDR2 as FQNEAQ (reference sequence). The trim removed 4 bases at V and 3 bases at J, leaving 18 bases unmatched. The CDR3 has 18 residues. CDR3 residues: CASSSTHQIGTDVYEQYF. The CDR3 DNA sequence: TGTGCCAGCAGCTCGACTCACCAGATCGGGACAGATGTCTACGAGCAGTACTTC.

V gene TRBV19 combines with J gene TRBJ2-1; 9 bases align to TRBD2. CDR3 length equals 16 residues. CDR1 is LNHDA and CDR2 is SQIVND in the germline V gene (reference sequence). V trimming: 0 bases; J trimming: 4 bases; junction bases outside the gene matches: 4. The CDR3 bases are TGTGCCAGTAGTATAGACCCTAGCGGGATTTACAATGAGCAGTTCTTC. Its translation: CASSIDPSGIYNEQFF. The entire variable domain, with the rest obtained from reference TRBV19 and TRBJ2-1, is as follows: DGGITQSPKYLFRKEGQNVTLSCEQNLNHDAMYWYRQDPGQGLRLIYYSQIVNDFQKGDIAEGYSVSREKKESFPLTVTSAQKNPTAFYLCASSIDPSGIYNEQFFGPGTRLTVL.

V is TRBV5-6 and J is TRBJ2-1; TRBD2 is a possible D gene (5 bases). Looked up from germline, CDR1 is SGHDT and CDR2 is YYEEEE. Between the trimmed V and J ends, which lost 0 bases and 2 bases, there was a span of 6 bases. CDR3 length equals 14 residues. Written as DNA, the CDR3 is TGTGCCAGCAGCTTGGAACTAGCCTACAATGAGCAGTTCTTC. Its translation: CASSLELAYNEQFF.

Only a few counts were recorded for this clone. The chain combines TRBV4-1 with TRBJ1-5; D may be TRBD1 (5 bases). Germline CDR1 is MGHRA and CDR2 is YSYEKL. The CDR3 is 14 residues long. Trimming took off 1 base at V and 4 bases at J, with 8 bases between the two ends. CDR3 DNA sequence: TGCGCCAGCAGCCAAGTGGCAGGGAATCAGCCCCAGCATTTT. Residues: CASSQVAGNQPQHF.

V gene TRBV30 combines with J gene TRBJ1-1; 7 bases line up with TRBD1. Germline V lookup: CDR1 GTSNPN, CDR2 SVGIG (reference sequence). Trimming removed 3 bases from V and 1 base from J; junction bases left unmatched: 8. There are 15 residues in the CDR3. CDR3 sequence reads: CAWRHPTGKNTEAFF. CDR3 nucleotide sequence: TGTGCCTGGAGGCATCCGACAGGGAAGAACACTGAAGCTTTCTTT. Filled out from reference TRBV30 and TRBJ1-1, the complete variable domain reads SQTIHQWPATLVQPVGSPLSLECTVEGTSNPNLYWYRQAAGRGLQLLFYSVGIGQISSEVPQNLSASRPQDRQFILSSKKLLLSDSGFYLCAWRHPTGKNTEAFFGQGTRLTVV.

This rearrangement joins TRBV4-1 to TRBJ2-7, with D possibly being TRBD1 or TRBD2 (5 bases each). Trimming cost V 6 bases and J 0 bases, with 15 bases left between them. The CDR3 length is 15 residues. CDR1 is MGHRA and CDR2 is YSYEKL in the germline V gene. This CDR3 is CASRMTGASSYEQYF. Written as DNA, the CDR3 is TGCGCCAGCAGGATGACCGGGGCCAGCTCCTACGAGCAGTACTTC.